This T cell receptor (beta chain) emerged from a study of shared T cell receptors in the human thymus. The ends lost 5 bases at V and 9 bases at J; junction bases unmatched: 8. Germline CDR1 is MDHEN and CDR2 is SYDVKM. This CDR3 has 16 residues. Sequenced by immunoSEQ multiplex PCR; TCRdb stores in-frame clones only, minus some. Of some 700,000 clones listed, 70% to 90% were seen once; the top ten hold approximately 0.01%. This sample also appeared in a second study, on human thymus T cells.

The specimen was thymocytes. The TCR sequence derives from a boy under three years old with a congenital heart defect. The rearrangement uses TRBV28 and TRBJ2-1; 15 bases match TRBD2. CDR3 region: CASSLRTSGRVSEQFF. The CDR3 coding sequence is TGTGCCAGCAGTCTAAGGACTAGCGGGAGGGTGAGTGAGCAGTTCTTC.